This T cell receptor beta chain was sequenced in a study of regulatory T cells in long-lasting Graves disease. Time point defined: newly diagnosed GD, antithyroid drugs for less than 3 months. PBMC-extracted RNA yielded the TCR library. Through Arm-PCR of CDR3 regions and iRepertoire HTBI primers, TCR beta libraries were built. TCRdb reprocessed the multiplex PCR reads with MiXCR, giving one entry per CDR3 protein. The profile shows about 400,000 distinct CDR3 sequences, about 15% of them singletons. Study-wide findings and caveats: Persistent patients shared more public clonotypes (fewer than 3,000) than newly diagnosed patients (966).

Trimming shortened V by 4 bases and J by 6 bases, and 9 bases separated the two germline ends. In germline, CDR1 is SGHRS, CDR2 YFSETQ. This CDR3 region has 12 residues. Note on this clonotype: Antigen specificity is unknown.

These data also featured in a second study, about T cells in Graves' hyperthyroidism and ophthalmopathy.

The receptor's source is a woman in her 40s with Graves disease. The rearrangement uses TRBV5-1 and TRBJ2-3; D uncertain. The starting material was peripheral blood mononuclear cells (PBMCs), obtained at new diagnosis, from a patient treated with antithyroid drugs. In nucleotides, the CDR3 is TGCGCCAGCAGCCCAGAGTTGGATACGCAGTATTTT. Translated: CASSPELDTQYF.